One T cell receptor beta chain is described in this entry. Its target antigen remains unknown. The record has no base qualities; no much larger clone is one base away. The data are from a study of beta chain features in type 1 diabetes (dated by TCRdb to between 2017 and 2018). The study in broad terms: Mean age, gender distribution, total cell number and subset yield did not differ between patients and healthy donors. Across all samples, almost 110 million sorted cells were examined, and cell number per subset correlated strongly with RNA yield. Whereas all 30 or so donors provided naive and central memory subsets, regulatory and stem cell-like memory subsets were isolated from just 8 patients and roughly 8 healthy donors. In the study, recently diagnosed type 1 diabetes patients and matched healthy donors were compared on the TCRB repertoires of their sorted circulating CD4+ T cell subsets.

Results the study describes overall, beyond this receptor: Naive, central memory and regulatory TCRB repertoires appeared to be more similar among patients than among healthy donors. Only small numbers of individuals were included in the HLA sub-analyses, which left unresolved whether HLA type had any influence on TCRB rearrangement. Sequencing cDNA rather than genomic DNA could over-represent highly expressing activated cells, although activation and CD3 levels did not differ between groups. A moderate but significant shortening of TCRB CDR3 length was observed in type 1 diabetes patients in all four CD4+ subsets. At VDJ recombination sites, patients with type 1 diabetes made fewer insertions and deleted more nucleotides, a pattern implying thymic rearrangement abnormalities. Shorter templates might have been favored by PCR, but patient and control samples were amplified and corrected together, so both groups would have been affected equally by any skew.

V sheds 2 bases and J sheds 8 bases, leaving 18 bases between their ends. Reading from cysteine to phenylalanine, the CDR3 counts 16 amino acids. Just the 48-base CDR3 DNA is kept, in frame starting at base 1. The germline V gene sets CDR1 to SNHLY and CDR2 to FYNNEI. The entire isolated RNA was reverse transcribed using the High Capacity cDNA Reverse Transcription Kit, and thus expressed TCRB transcripts were sequenced. Naive, central memory and regulatory T cell samples underwent deep immunoSEQ sequencing, averaging about 3.5 million total reads per sample. Sorted cells were lysed in RLT buffer, and RNA was extracted using DNase-treated RNeasy Micro or Mini kits according to cell number. To prevent cross-contamination, every cell subset was processed on its own, while patient and healthy donor samples were processed together. The immunoSEQ multiplex PCR was used to amplify TCRB sequences from cDNA, generating 87-bp fragments that spanned the CDR3 region. Sequencing of the amplicons was done on the Illumina HiSeq platform. On the authors' methods: PCR bias was corrected computationally using synthetic template baselines, and reads within Hamming distance 2 were collapsed, with unmergeable singletons discarded. Reads were aligned against IMGT so that V, D and J genes, CDR3 length and insertions or deletions at six rearrangement sites could be assigned. Within each subset, clonotype counts were normalized to the number of sorted cells before true diversity and Gini coefficients were calculated with the tcR R package. Repertoire sharing was quantified using the overlap coefficient calculated on TCRB nucleotide sequences. As a proxy for the pre-selection repertoire, out-of-frame TCRB sequences from naive cells were analyzed. The table was pulled from immuneACCESS by TCRdb, which kept in-frame rearrangements only. Such tables lose some clones; where checked, under half of the loss comes from unresolved V genes, and the rest has no known cause. V, J and clone size were drawn from that table, and D and trimming were deduced from the DNA. The sample records around 300,000 clones, 11% of which are singletons. Clones ranked in the top ten supply 0.015% to 0.02% of the sample.

Each donor gave one peripheral blood draw, averaging approximately 0.12 L, which was collected into heparinised tubes. Using a panel that included CD45RO, CCR7, CD25, CD127, CD95 and CD27, naive, central memory, regulatory and stem cell-like memory CD4+ T cells were sorted on a BD FACSAria II. Purity was above 95% for every sorted population. PBMCs were separated immediately by Lymphoprep density gradient centrifugation and were stained directly, without being cultured. Samples were stained and sorted in pairs, with one healthy donor and one patient per experiment, so that batch effects were minimized.

The specimen was naive CD4+ T cells from blood. According to the study, the label for this sample's cell subset or site signals: true naive CD4+ T cells. This sequence originates from a woman aged 25 to 39 in good health. This sequence uses TRBV2 and TRBJ2-2; TRBD2 is perhaps the D gene, given 5 matching bases. In nucleotides, the sequence is TGTGCCAGCAGTGAAAGGGAAACAGACTATACAGGGGAGCTGTTTTTT. Translated, it reads CASSERETDYTGELFF. Where the CDR3 stops, the reference TRBV2 and TRBJ2-2 genes take over; the full variable domain is EPEVTQTPSHQVTQMGQEVILRCVPISNHLYFYWYRQILGQKVEFLVSFYNNEISEKSEIFDDQFSVERPDGSNFTLKIRSTKLEDSAMYFCASSERETDYTGELFFGEGSRLTVL.